This entry describes one T cell receptor beta chain. The sample comes from a study of blood T cell repertoires in COVID-19. Produced via immunoSEQ multiplex PCR; TCRdb's table is partial and in-frame only. This sample has 390,000 or so clones, with roughly nine tenths found just once. There are 15 residues in the CDR3. V lost 6 bases and J lost 1; bases outside the gene matches: 8. Per germline, CDR1 SGHTA and CDR2 FQGNSA. This chain uses TRBV7-2 with TRBJ2-7; 8 bases line up with TRBD2. This receptor was identified in a man aged 18 to 35 who had recovered from COVID-19. Sequenced: PBMCs or T cells enriched from blood (not recorded which). For the CDR3, the DNA is TGTGCCAGCAGTTACAGGACTAGCTGGTCCTACGAGCAGTACTTC. This sequence encodes CASSYRTSWSYEQYF.